This is a list of T cell receptor beta chains from one sample in a study of blood T cell repertoires in COVID-19. The protocol was immunoSEQ multiplex PCR, while the TCRdb copy is restricted to in-frame clones and leaves out a portion. The top ten clones hold roughly 6% of a sample with about 110,000 clones, over 60% of them seen once. Sequencing used peripheral blood. These receptor sequences come from a man of 80 years or more with COVID-19, enrolled during active disease. Both conserved end residues are part of each CDR3. D genes are given only for firm matches. Not all rows give a size; the values are once, few, many and, for expanded clones, a class.

TRBJ2-7,NA,TRBV14,TRBD2,TGTGCCAGCAGCCGACTAGCGGGGAGCCGGGGCTACGAGCAGTACTTC,CASSRLAGSRGYEQYF
TRBJ2-7,NA,TRBV10-2,TRBD2,TGCGCCAGCAGATTACTAGCGGGAGGGCCCTACGAGCAGTACTTC,CASRLLAGGPYEQYF
TRBJ2-6,NA,TRBV7-2,NA,TGTGCCAGCAGCTTTACTACCTCTGGGGCCAACGTCCTGACTTTC,CASSFTTSGANVLTF
TRBJ1-1,once,TRBV24-1,TRBD1,TGTGCCACCAGTGACGGGACAGGTCACACTGAAGCTTTCTTT,CATSDGTGHTEAFF
TRBJ2-2,NA,TRBV7-3,NA,TGTGCCAGCAGCTTAACTTCCAGGGTCACCGGGGAGCTGTTTTTT,CASSLTSRVTGELFF
TRBJ1-2,NA,TRBV29-1,NA,TGCAGCGTATTCGAGTACAGGTCTAACTATGGCTACACCTTC,CSVFEYRSNYGYTF
TRBJ1-2,NA,TRBV6-5,NA,TGTGCCAGCAGACCATACAGGGCATATAACTATGGCTACACCTTC,CASRPYRAYNYGYTF
TRBJ1-4,NA,TRBV5-1,TRBD1,TGCGCCAGCAGCTTCATGGGACAGGGGTATGAAAAACTGTTTTTT,CASSFMGQGYEKLFF
TRBJ1-2,NA,TRBV19,NA,TGTGCCAGTAGTATCGGGGGACGGAGCTATGGCTACACCTTC,CASSIGGRSYGYTF
TRBJ2-5,NA,TRBV5-6,TRBD1,TGTGCCAGCACCTTCGGGGACAGAATCCAAGAGACCCAGTACTTC,CASTFGDRIQETQYF
TRBJ1-6,NA,TRBV5-4,TRBD1,TGTGCCAGCAGCCCCTGGGACAGAAATTCACCCCTCCACTTT,CASSPWDRNSPLHF
TRBJ2-3,NA,TRBV5-1,TRBD1,TGCGCCAGCAGTGACGTACAGGGGGCTGATACGCAGTATTTT,CASSDVQGADTQYF
TRBJ2-5,NA,TRBV27,NA,TGTGCCAGCAGTTTAGCAGGATCCACCCGGACAGTAATCGAGACCCAGTACTTC,CASSLAGSTRTVIETQYF
TRBJ2-5,NA,TRBV5-1,NA,TGCGCCAGCAGCTTGATGCCCCTCGGCCAAGAGACCCAGTACTTC,CASSLMPLGQETQYF
TRBJ1-2,NA,TRBV7-3,NA,TGTGCCAGCAGCTTATCGGGGGGTCCGGCTATCTATGGCTACACCTTC,CASSLSGGPAIYGYTF
TRBJ2-7,NA,TRBV7-6,NA,TGTGCCAGCAGCTTACCTGTTATTGGCAGCTCCTACGAGCAGTACTTC,CASSLPVIGSSYEQYF
TRBJ2-1,NA,TRBV12-3/TRBV12-4,NA,TGTGCCAGCAGTTTACAACTATATGAGCAGTTCTTC,CASSLQLYEQFF
TRBJ2-3,NA,TRBV5-1,NA,TGCGCCAGCAGCCCGGCTGACGAAGCGGGCCCTAGCACAGATACGCAGTATTTT,CASSPADEAGPSTDTQYF
TRBJ2-1,NA,TRBV11-1,NA,TGTGCCAGCAGCTTCTACGGAGGGGAGCAGTTCTTC,CASSFYGGEQFF
TRBJ1-5,NA,TRBV28,NA,TGTGCCAGCAGTTTCATAAACAGGGAAAGCAATCAGCCCCAGCATTTT,CASSFINRESNQPQHF
TRBJ2-7,NA,TRBV28,NA,TGTGCCGCCGGGACACCCGATTTTTCCTACGAGCAGTACTTC,CAAGTPDFSYEQYF
TRBJ2-3,few,TRBV2,TRBD2,TGTGCCAGCAGAACGGGACTAGCGGGGACAGATACGCAGTATTTT,CASRTGLAGTDTQYF
TRBJ2-7,NA,TRBV3-1/TRBV3-2,NA,TGTGCCAGCAGCCAAGGCTTTACTTACGAGCAGTACTTC,CASSQGFTYEQYF
TRBJ1-4,NA,TRBV4-2,TRBD1,TGTGCCAGCAGCCCGGGACAGAATAATGAAAAACTGTTTTTT,CASSPGQNNEKLFF
TRBJ2-1,NA,TRBV7-2,TRBD2,TGTGCCAGCAGGCGGGGGAGGGCGAATGAGCAGTTCTTC,CASRRGRANEQFF
TRBJ1-3,few,TRBV19,NA,TGTGCCAGTAGCGTACGACAGACACAGTTATCTGGAAACACCATATATTTT,CASSVRQTQLSGNTIYF
TRBJ2-1,NA,TRBV11-2,NA,TGTGCCAGCAGCTTAAGGTTACAACAGATCTACAATGAGCAGTTCTTC,CASSLRLQQIYNEQFF
TRBJ2-6,NA,TRBV7-2,TRBD1,TGTGCCAGCAGCTTAGAAGGGGGCGGTGGGGCCAACGTCCTGACTTTC,CASSLEGGGGANVLTF
TRBJ2-1,NA,TRBV28,TRBD2,TGTGCCAGCAGTTTATGGGTTGCTAGCGGGATTGGCGATGAGCAGTTCTTC,CASSLWVASGIGDEQFF
TRBJ2-2,NA,TRBV19,TRBD2,TGTGCCAGCAGTCGACTAGCGGGAGACACCGGGGAGCTGTTTTTT,CASSRLAGDTGELFF
TRBJ2-7,NA,TRBV7-9,NA,TGTGCCAGCAGCTTAGGCGGGGCAGGGCCCTACGAGCAGTACTTC,CASSLGGAGPYEQYF
TRBJ2-1,few,TRBV28,NA,TGTGCCAGCAGTTCTGGGGCCGATAGCAATGAGCAGTTCTTC,CASSSGADSNEQFF
TRBJ2-5,NA,TRBV2,NA,TGTGCCAGCAGCGCCGGGGGAAGTTGGGAGACCCAGTACTTC,CASSAGGSWETQYF
TRBJ2-3,NA,TRBV9,TRBD1,TGTGCCAGCAGCTTGACAGGGGGTGTCTCAGATACGCAGTATTTT,CASSLTGGVSDTQYF
TRBJ2-7,NA,TRBV7-6,TRBD1,TGTGCCAGCAGCTTAGAGGGGACAGGGGATTACGAGCAGTACTTC,CASSLEGTGDYEQYF
TRBJ2-7,NA,TRBV28,NA,TGTGCCAGCAGTTTGGGCAGGGAAAGCGACGAGCAGTACTTC,CASSLGRESDEQYF
TRBJ1-6,NA,TRBV6-2/TRBV6-3,TRBD1,TGTGCCAGCAGTTACGCACTCGGACAGGTTTCACCCCTCCACTTT,CASSYALGQVSPLHF
TRBJ1-1,few,TRBV7-8,TRBD1,TGTGCCAGCAGCTGGGGACAGGGTCAAGGGGGCACTGAAGCTTTCTTT,CASSWGQGQGGTEAFF
TRBJ1-2,NA,TRBV2,NA,TGTGCCAGCAGTGCAAGTCTGACATATGGCTACACCTTC,CASSASLTYGYTF
TRBJ2-1,NA,TRBV27,TRBD2,TGTGCCAGCAGTTTAAGCGGGAGCGTAGATGAGCAGTTCTTC,CASSLSGSVDEQFF
TRBJ1-2,once,TRBV28,NA,TGTGCCAGCAGGCACGGACAGCTGATGTATGGCTACACCTTC,CASRHGQLMYGYTF
TRBJ1-3,NA,TRBV7-9,NA,TGTGCCAGCAGCATACAGGGACGATCGAGCTCTGGAAACACCATATATTTT,CASSIQGRSSSGNTIYF
TRBJ1-6,NA,TRBV6-6,TRBD1,TGTGCCAGCAGCCGGTCGGGGACAGGGAACTCACCCCTCCACTTT,CASSRSGTGNSPLHF
TRBJ2-3,NA,TRBV6-5,NA,TGTGCCACCCAAGGACGGGATCGGAGTACGCAGTATTTT,CATQGRDRSTQYF
TRBJ2-5,NA,TRBV7-3,TRBD2,TGTGCCAGCAGCGAAGGACTAGCGGACCAAGAGACCCAGTACTTC,CASSEGLADQETQYF
TRBJ2-7,NA,TRBV4-2,TRBD2,TGTGCCAGCAGCCAAGATGCCACTAGCGGGAGGTCCTACGAGCAGTACTTC,CASSQDATSGRSYEQYF
TRBJ2-7,few,TRBV6-2/TRBV6-3,TRBD2,TGTGCCAGCAGTTATCGGACTAGCGGGAGTGGTATAGAGCAGTACTTC,CASSYRTSGSGIEQYF